These 31 T cell receptor beta chains were sequenced from one sample in a study of blood T cell repertoires in COVID-19. Assay: immunoSEQ multiplex PCR; the TCRdb copy retains only in-frame clones and omits some. The data hold tens of thousands of clones, with over 75% observed a single time. The sequenced material came from peripheral blood. Receptors originate from a human donor in a cohort sampled during active COVID-19.

J is TRBJ2-7 and V is TRBV18; possibly TRBD2 for D (5 bases). Germline V gene data show CDR1 as KGHSH and CDR2 as LQKENI. Trimming left V 6 bases short and J 7 bases short, with 10 bases between. This CDR3 contains 11 residues. The chain's CDR3 is CASSLPGEQYF. CDR3 bases: TGTGCCAGCTCTCTCCCGGGGGAGCAGTACTTC. Using reference TRBV18 and TRBJ2-7 for the parts outside the CDR3, the full variable domain is NAGVMQNPRHLVRRRGQEARLRCSPMKGHSHVYWYRQLPEEGLKFMVYLQKENIIDESGMPKERFSAEFPKEGPSILRIQQVVRGDSAAYFCASSLPGEQYFGPGTRLTVT.

The CDR3, as DNA: TGCGCCAGCAGCAAGGTCGTTGGCGGGCAGGTTAACTACGAGCAGTACTTC. Translated: CASSKVVGGQVNYEQYF. The V call is TRBV5-1, the J call TRBJ2-7; TRBD2 is a possible D gene (5 bases). Trimming pared 4 bases from V and 3 bases from J, leaving 23 bases between. CDR1 and CDR2 (germline): SGHRS, YFSETQ. The CDR3 is 17 amino acids.

The chain links TRBV7-8 to TRBJ2-1; a possible D gene is TRBD1 (6 bases). Germline-derived CDR1 and CDR2 are SGHVS and FQNEAQ. The CDR3 extends over 13 amino acids. Trimming removed 0 bases at V and 7 bases at J, with 7 bases between. The CDR3 DNA is TGTGCCAGCAGCTTAGCAGGGGGAAATGAGCAGTTCTTC. This codes for CASSLAGGNEQFF.

A few counts support this clone. The sample carries other DNA sequences with the same CDR3. The CDR3 here is CASSSEDRVYYEQYF. The CDR3 bases are TGTGCCAGCTCATCCGAGGACAGGGTATATTACGAGCAGTACTTC. The chain carries TRBV18 and TRBJ2-7, with TRBD1 identical over 8 bases. The junction had 10 bases not matched to a gene; V was cut back by 5 bases and J by 4 bases. The CDR3 sequence is 15 residues long. CDR1 and CDR2 (germline): KGHSH, LQKENI.

The J gene is TRBJ2-3, the V gene TRBV25-1; 12 bases are a match to TRBD2. Unmatched junction bases numbered 8, after V lost 5 bases and J lost 2 bases. The CDR3 is made up of 17 amino acids. In germline, CDR1 is MGHDK, CDR2 SYGVNS. The CDR3 nucleotides are TGTGCCAGCAGTCCGACTAGCGGGAGCTTCCCCACAGATACGCAGTATTTT. Protein sequence: CASSPTSGSFPTDTQYF.

The chain couples TRBV11-3 to TRBJ2-5, with D uncertain. V lost 1 base and J 5 bases, leaving 11 bases between the germline ends. The CDR3 spans 14 residues. The germline V gene encodes CDR1 SGHNT and CDR2 YENEEA. CDR3 loop: CASSLGRWVETQYF. In DNA, the CDR3 is TGTGCCAGCAGCTTAGGGCGGTGGGTTGAGACCCAGTACTTC.

The CDR3 DNA reads TGTGCCAGCAGTGAACTGACCCCAGGGTCCGGGGAGCTGTTTTTT. This translates into CASSELTPGSGELFF. The rearrangement joins TRBV2 to TRBJ2-2; possibly TRBD1 for D (5 bases). The ends were cut back, 2 bases at V and 6 bases at J, with 13 bases in the middle. CDR3 size: 15 residues. Germline V gives CDR1 SNHLY, CDR2 FYNNEI.

J is TRBJ1-5 and V is TRBV6-2 or TRBV6-3; possibly TRBD1 for D (5 bases). V dropped 5 bases and J dropped 4 bases, with 6 bases sitting between them. The CDR3 totals 12 residues. Germline loops: CDR1 MNHEY, CDR2 SVGEGT. The CDR3 spells CASSTGNQPQHF. The CDR3 bases are TGTGCCAGCAGTACAGGAAATCAGCCCCAGCATTTT.

This chain joins TRBV28 and TRBJ2-5; D ambiguous. This CDR3 has 13 amino acids. With 7 bases removed from V and 5 bases from J, the gap between germline ends came to 14 bases. Germline assignment: CDR1 MDHEN and CDR2 SYDVKM. CDR3 bases: TGTGCCAGCACCACCGACTTAGTCGAGACCCAGTACTTC. Amino acid sequence: CASTTDLVETQYF.

The V call is TRBV24-1, the J call TRBJ2-5; TRBD2 is a possible D gene (7 bases). This CDR3 has 17 residues. V lost 4 bases and J lost 1, with 18 bases in between. Looked up from germline, CDR1 is KGHDR and CDR2 is SFDVKD. CDR3 loop: CATSENQGGGFQETQYF. CDR3 bases: TGTGCCACCAGTGAGAATCAGGGAGGGGGATTCCAAGAGACCCAGTACTTC.

The count of this clone is one. This chain links TRBV29-1 with TRBJ2-1, with D possibly TRBD1 on 6 matching bases. The CDR3 runs 13 residues. Per the germline V gene, CDR1 is SQVTM and CDR2 is ANQGSEA. V was shortened by 4 bases and J by 4 bases, with 11 bases between the two germline ends. Written as DNA, the CDR3 is TGCAGCGTTGCAGGGGAAGGGTACAATGAGCAGTTCTTC. It specifies CSVAGEGYNEQFF.

CDR3 DNA: TGTGCCAGCAGTTCACCTAGCTACACCGGGGAGCTGTTTTTT. Translation: CASSSPSYTGELFF. The rearrangement joins TRBV6-6 to TRBJ2-2, with D perhaps TRBD2 (5 bases). The V gene lost 4 bases and the J gene lost 3 bases, with 9 bases spanning the gap. There are 14 residues in the CDR3. Germline lookup yields CDR1 MNHNY and CDR2 SVGAGI (reference sequence).

The chain links TRBV7-8 to TRBJ2-3; tentatively, D is TRBD2 (6 bases). Looked up from germline, CDR1 is SGHVS and CDR2 is FQNEAQ. The V and J ends lost 5 bases and 2 bases respectively, with 17 bases between them. This CDR3 has 16 residues. The CDR3 here is CASSPLGRGFTDTQYF. CDR3 nucleotides: TGTGCCAGCAGCCCCTTAGGGCGGGGATTCACAGATACGCAGTATTTT.

The rearrangement uses TRBV6-6 and TRBJ1-6, with a possible D match to TRBD1 (5 bases). V gave up 5 bases and J gave up 14 bases, with 22 bases separating them. This CDR3 contains 15 residues. CDR1 and CDR2 (germline): MNHNY, SVGAGI (reference sequence). The chain's CDR3 is CASSGDRRKNRALHF. The CDR3 DNA reads TGTGCCAGCAGTGGCGACAGACGGAAAAACCGGGCCCTCCACTTT.

This chain connects TRBV4-1 to TRBJ1-6; D gene unclear. The CDR3 spans 14 residues. The V gene's germline CDR1 is MGHRA and CDR2 YSYEKL. V lost 1 base to trimming and J lost 7 bases, with 8 bases between them. The CDR3 region has the DNA TGCGCCAGCAGCCAAGGTGAGGCCAATTCACCCCTCCACTTT. Translated, it gives CASSQGEANSPLHF.

The chain carries TRBV19 and TRBJ2-2, with D tentatively TRBD2 (6 bases). V was cut by 4 bases and J by 2 bases, with 14 bases left in between. The CDR3 extends over 16 amino acids. The germline V gene encodes CDR1 LNHDA and CDR2 SQIVND (reference sequence). As DNA, the CDR3 is TGTGCCAGTAGTAGGGCGGCTAGCGATAACACCGGGGAGCTGTTTTTT. Protein sequence: CASSRAASDNTGELFF.

CDR3: CASSLAGGKGTYEQYF. As DNA, the CDR3 is TGTGCCAGCAGCTTGGCCGGCGGAAAGGGGACCTACGAGCAGTACTTC. The genes are TRBV5-4 and TRBJ2-7; D perhaps matches TRBD1 (5 bases). Trimming cost V 0 bases and J 2 bases, with 15 bases left between them. The CDR3 totals 16 residues. Germline V gene lookup returns CDR1 SGHNT and CDR2 YYREEE (reference sequence).

This rearrangement joins TRBV4-2 to TRBJ2-1; TRBD2 matches at 12 bases. Germline V gene lookup returns CDR1 LGHNA and CDR2 YNFKEQ. This CDR3 is 16 amino acids long. V shed 0 bases and J 13 bases; nucleotides not matched to a gene: 10. The CDR3 is CASSQDRGLAGPSQFF. The CDR3 region has the DNA TGTGCCAGCAGCCAAGACAGGGGACTAGCGGGCCCGAGCCAGTTCTTC.

The V call is TRBV6-4, the J call TRBJ1-2; D not resolved. Germline CDR1 MRHNA, CDR2 SNTAGT. The V gene lost 0 bases and the J gene lost 4 bases, with 6 bases spanning the gap. The CDR3 loop spans 13 amino acids. The CDR3 sequence: CASSDSGGYGYTF. The CDR3 DNA reads as TGTGCCAGCAGTGACTCCGGCGGCTATGGCTACACCTTC.

The chain has TRBV6-2 or TRBV6-3 and TRBJ1-2; 9 bases are a match to TRBD1. This CDR3 has 15 residues. CDR1 is MNHEY and CDR2 is SVGEGT in the germline V gene. V dropped 6 bases and J dropped 1; count of bases not matched to a gene: 6. The CDR3 sequence: CASSLSDRGNYGYTF. The CDR3 bases are TGTGCCAGCAGCCTCTCGGACAGGGGTAACTATGGCTACACCTTC.

This clone has a handful of counts. The chain combines TRBV12-3 or TRBV12-4 with TRBJ1-1; 7 bases fit TRBD1. Trimming took 6 bases from V and 1 from J; bases not matched to a gene: 2. The CDR3 is made up of 13 amino acids. The CDR3 spells CASSRQGNTEAFF. The CDR3 coding sequence is TGTGCCAGCAGCCGACAGGGGAACACTGAAGCTTTCTTT.

The J gene is TRBJ2-7, the V gene TRBV4-3, with a possible D match to TRBD2 (6 bases). The germline V and J ends were trimmed by 0 bases and 2 bases, with 14 bases remaining between them. CDR3 length equals 16 residues. Germline values: CDR1 LGHNA, CDR2 YSLEER. The CDR3 loop reads CASSQEGGSLTYEQYF. The CDR3 region has the DNA TGCGCCAGCAGCCAAGAGGGAGGCAGTCTTACCTACGAGCAGTACTTC.

As for this clone: Within the sample, other DNA sequences also encode this same CDR3. The V gene is TRBV30, the J gene TRBJ2-1, with D maybe TRBD1 (6 bases). Trimming removed 0 bases at V and 9 bases at J, with 6 bases between. CDR1 is GTSNPN and CDR2 is SVGIG in the germline V gene (reference sequence). The CDR3 is made up of 11 amino acids. CDR3 DNA sequence: TGTGCCTGGAGTGTAGGGGGTGAGCAGTTCTTC. It is translated as CAWSVGGEQFF.

The chain joins TRBV18 to TRBJ2-2; 10 bases are shared with TRBD1. The ends lost 8 bases at V and 5 bases at J; junction bases unmatched: 5. This CDR3 comprises 14 residues. Germline loops: CDR1 KGHSH, CDR2 LQKENI. This chain's CDR3 is CASRDRGLTGELFF. The CDR3 region has the DNA TGTGCCAGCCGGGACAGGGGCCTTACCGGGGAGCTGTTTTTT.

The rearrangement joins TRBV5-4 to TRBJ1-2, with no clear D. This CDR3 has 15 residues. Germline loops: CDR1 SGHNT, CDR2 YYREEE (reference sequence). V gave up 4 bases and J gave up 2 bases, with 15 bases separating them. CDR3 DNA: TGTGCCAGCAGCACCCGGGTCTCGGGGAACTATGGCTACACCTTC. Protein sequence: CASSTRVSGNYGYTF. The full variable domain, rest sourced from reference TRBV5-4 and TRBJ1-2, is ETGVTQSPTHLIKTRGQQVTLRCSSQSGHNTVSWYQQALGQGPQFIFQYYREEENGRGNFPPRFSGLQFPNYSSELNVNALELDDSALYLCASSTRVSGNYGYTFGSGTRLTVV.

V is TRBV28 and J is TRBJ1-5; a possible D gene is TRBD1 (6 bases). Trimming removed 6 bases at V and 1 base at J, with 10 bases between. The CDR3 runs 14 residues. Germline lookup yields CDR1 MDHEN and CDR2 SYDVKM. The CDR3 sequence is CASSLGQSNQPQHF. The DNA of the CDR3 is TGTGCCAGCAGCCTTGGACAGAGCAATCAGCCCCAGCATTTT.

The chain links TRBV6-5 to TRBJ2-7; 7 bases map to TRBD2. The ends lost 11 bases at V and 3 bases at J; junction bases unmatched: 13. Germline V gene sequence: CDR1 MNHEY, CDR2 SVGAGI. CDR3 length: 14 residues. The CDR3 DNA is TGTGCCGGGACGGGGGGAGGGAACCACTACGAGCAGTACTTC. As protein: CAGTGGGNHYEQYF.

The V and J genes are TRBV7-2 and TRBJ2-1, with a possible D match to TRBD2 (6 bases). Trimming pared 5 bases from V and 10 bases from J, leaving 18 bases between. CDR3 size: 14 residues. Germline CDR1 reads SGHTA; CDR2 reads FQGNSA. CDR3 region: CASSLRGSGYEQFF. The CDR3 nucleotides are TGTGCCAGCAGCCTCCGGGGGAGCGGGTACGAGCAGTTCTTC.

V gene TRBV3-1 (or the pseudogene TRBV3-2) combines with J gene TRBJ1-5; 10 nucleotides match TRBD1. The V segment lost 5 bases and the J segment 2 bases; nucleotides outside the gene matches: 3. Germline CDR1 is LGHDT and CDR2 is YNNKEL (reference sequence). The CDR3 consists of 15 residues. The CDR3 DNA is TGTGCCAGCAGCGCCGGGACAGGGGGCAATCAGCCCCAGCATTTT. Its translation is CASSAGTGGNQPQHF.

V usage is TRBV15 and J usage is TRBJ1-1; 9 nucleotides line up with TRBD1. V shed 4 bases and J 5 bases; nucleotides not matched to a gene: 8. CDR3 length equals 15 residues. Germline V gives CDR1 LNHNV, CDR2 YYDKDF (reference sequence). The CDR3 here is CATSTGDREQTEAFF. As DNA, the CDR3 is TGTGCCACCAGCACCGGGGACAGGGAGCAAACTGAAGCTTTCTTT.

This chain joins TRBV10-3 and TRBJ1-2; 7 bases line up with TRBD1. Germline lookup yields CDR1 ENHRY and CDR2 SYGVKD. The CDR3 contains 15 residues. The V segment lost 0 bases and the J segment 6 bases; nucleotides outside the gene matches: 7. The CDR3 region has the DNA TGTGCCATCAGTGAGTCCTTCGACAGGGTCCATGGCTACACCTTC. Amino acid sequence: CAISESFDRVHGYTF.